The 28 T cell receptor beta chains given below trace back to one sample, sequenced in a study of T-cell memory formation after mild COVID-19. TCRdb fed the 5' RACE reads into MiXCR, producing one record per CDR3 protein. Among almost 350,000 distinct CDR3 sequences listed, 20% to 25% were seen once. The specimen was PBMCs or a T cell subset sorted from them (not recorded which). These receptors originate from a man aged 18 to 29 who had mild COVID-19 (a few samples of this study predate the infection). Cell type and time point are not known.

This rearrangement joins TRBV7-9 to TRBJ2-2; TRBD1 matches at 9 bases. The CDR3 contains 17 residues. The V gene end was trimmed by 5 bases and the J gene end by 0 bases; junction bases not matched to a gene: 7. CDR1 and CDR2 from the germline V gene are SEHNR and FQNEAQ (reference sequence). The CDR3 DNA is TGTGCCAGCAGCGATCCCAGGGACAGGGCGAACACCGGGGAGCTGTTTTTT. It specifies CASSDPRDRANTGELFF.

This chain links TRBV21-1 with TRBJ2-2. TRBV21-1 is assigned pseudogene status. This CDR3 has 14 amino acids. CDR3 in DNA: TGTGCCAGCAGCAAAGTCGGGAACACCGGGGAGCTGTTTTTT. Its translation: CASSKVGNTGELFF.

This clonotype was detected only a few times. V usage is TRBV9 and J usage is TRBJ2-3, with D tentatively TRBD1 or TRBD2 (5 bases each). V lost 5 bases and J lost 1, with 11 bases in between. CDR3 length: 14 amino acids. Per germline, CDR1 SGDLS and CDR2 YYNGEE. In DNA form, the CDR3 reads TGTGCCAGCAGACCCGGGACGGGCACAGATACGCAGTATTTT. Its protein is CASRPGTGTDTQYF.

The V and J genes are TRBV7-9 and TRBJ1-1; D unresolved. V lost 4 bases and J lost 8, with 11 bases in between. The CDR3 spans 12 residues. Germline V gives CDR1 SEHNR, CDR2 FQNEAQ (reference sequence). The CDR3 sequence is CASSSFPDEAFF. CDR3 in DNA: TGTGCCAGCAGCTCGTTTCCGGACGAAGCTTTCTTT.

The chain links TRBV5-8 to TRBJ1-6, with D tentatively TRBD1 (5 bases). The CDR3 contains 15 residues. In germline, CDR1 is SGHTS, CDR2 YDEGEE. V lost 4 bases to trimming and J lost 8 bases, with 16 bases between them. The CDR3 DNA reads TGTGCCAGCAGCCGGGGGGGGTTGTGGTATTCACCCCTCCACTTT. Translation gives CASSRGGLWYSPLHF.

This clonotype appeared a few times. The rearrangement joins TRBV4-2 to TRBJ1-2, with 8 bases identical to TRBD1. The CDR3 totals 15 residues. V lost 6 bases, J lost 5 bases, and 11 bases stayed unmatched. CDR1 and CDR2 (germline): LGHNA, YNFKEQ. Here the CDR3 reads CASRFTTGEGYGYTF. CDR3 DNA: TGTGCCAGCAGGTTCACGACAGGGGAAGGGTATGGCTACACCTTC.

V and J are TRBV18 and TRBJ1-1, with no clear D. The CDR3 spans 15 residues. Per the germline V gene, CDR1 is KGHSH and CDR2 is LQKENI. Trimming removed 3 bases from V and 1 base from J, with 12 bases in between. The CDR3 bases are TGTGCCAGCTCACCCAGGACCCCTGGGAACACTGAAGCTTTCTTT. The encoded protein is CASSPRTPGNTEAFF.

The sample holds a few counts of this clonotype. The chain couples TRBV4-2 to TRBJ2-5; D is unclear. Germline V gene lookup returns CDR1 LGHNA and CDR2 YNFKEQ. V was cut by 4 bases and J by 2 bases, with 14 bases left in between. The CDR3 sequence is 15 residues long. The DNA of the CDR3 is TGTGCCAGCAGCCCCGGCGTCATAGAGCAAGAGACCCAGTACTTC. Protein product: CASSPGVIEQETQYF.

The chain is built from TRBV5-1 and TRBJ2-1; D may be TRBD1 (5 bases). Germline CDR1 and CDR2: SGHRS and YFSETQ. CDR3 length: 12 amino acids. Between the trimmed V and J ends, which lost 4 bases and 8 bases, there was a span of 10 bases. The CDR3 nucleotides read TGCGCCAGCAGCGTCAGGGTTGATGAGCAGTTCTTC. The encoded protein is CASSVRVDEQFF. Full variable domain (rest looked up from reference TRBV5-1 and TRBJ2-1): KAGVTQTPRYLIKTRGQQVTLSCSPISGHRSVSWYQQTPGQGLQFLFEYFSETQRNKGNFPGRFSGRQFSNSRSEMNVSTLELGDSALYLCASSVRVDEQFFGPGTRLTVL.

The V call is TRBV20-1, the J call TRBJ2-3, with D possibly called TRBD1 or TRBD2 (6 bases each). The germline CDR1 and CDR2 sequences are DFQATT and SNEGSKA (reference sequence). This CDR3 is 13 amino acids long. V was cut by 5 bases and J by 2 bases, with 11 bases left in between. CDR3 protein: CSAEGGITDTQYF. The CDR3 coding sequence is TGCAGTGCTGAGGGGGGTATCACAGATACGCAGTATTTT.

This chain connects TRBV12-3 or TRBV12-4 to TRBJ1-5; maybe TRBD1 (5 bases). V lost 4 bases and J lost 6, with 13 bases in between. The CDR3 runs 14 residues. CDR3 DNA sequence: TGTGCCAGCAGTTCGGTTGGGGCGACTCAGCCCCAGCATTTT. Amino acid sequence: CASSSVGATQPQHF.

V is TRBV12-3 or TRBV12-4 and J is TRBJ1-5; the D gene is possibly TRBD1 (5 bases). The CDR3 is made up of 14 amino acids. V lost 2 bases, J lost 6 bases, and 11 bases lay in between. The chain's CDR3 is CASSLPQTGQPQHF. CDR3 in DNA: TGTGCCAGCAGTTTACCCCAAACAGGTCAGCCCCAGCATTTT.

The J gene is TRBJ1-2, the V gene TRBV28; D unclear. This CDR3 is 13 amino acids long. V was trimmed by 6 bases and J by 7 bases, leaving 15 bases between them. Germline CDR1 reads MDHEN; CDR2 reads SYDVKM. The CDR3 DNA reads TGTGCCAGCAGCCCCCCGAACGCTCGTGGCTACACCTTC. This sequence encodes CASSPPNARGYTF.

The chain employs TRBV7-8 and TRBJ2-2; TRBD1 aligns across 7 bases. Germline assignment: CDR1 SGHVS and CDR2 FQNEAQ. CDR3 length: 15 residues. Germline trimming cut 5 bases from V and 0 bases from J; bases unmatched to any gene: 3. The CDR3 loop reads CASSHGQANTGELFF. For the CDR3, the DNA is TGTGCCAGCAGCCACGGACAGGCGAACACCGGGGAGCTGTTTTTT.

The chain joins TRBV4-2 to TRBJ2-1, with 9 bases that match TRBD2. The CDR3 runs to 15 residues. The junction had 4 bases not matched to a gene; V was cut back by 2 bases and J by 5 bases. The germline V gene encodes CDR1 LGHNA and CDR2 YNFKEQ. CDR3 coding DNA: TGTGCCAGCAGCCAACGCGGGGGGGCCGACAATGAGCAGTTCTTC. Protein sequence: CASSQRGGADNEQFF.

This clonotype was observed a few times. The chain carries TRBV12-3 or TRBV12-4 and TRBJ2-1; 10 bases are a match to TRBD2. The CDR3 loop spans 12 amino acids. V lost 6 bases, J lost 15 bases, and 8 bases stayed unmatched. CDR3 coding DNA: TGTGCCAGCAGCCGTAGCGGGGGGCTGGGGTTCTTC. It codes for CASSRSGGLGFF.

The gene calls are TRBV11-2 and TRBJ2-1; 12 bases align to TRBD2. V was clipped by 1 base and J by 8 bases; unmatched bases: 15. CDR1 is SGHAT and CDR2 is FQNNGV in the germline V gene. The CDR3 extends over 19 amino acids. The CDR3 DNA reads TGTGCCAGCAGCTTAGTAGTGGGCCTCCTAGCGGGGGGGCTGCATGAGCAGTTCTTC. Protein product: CASSLVVGLLAGGLHEQFF.

J is TRBJ1-1 and V is TRBV4-3; the D is unclear. V was cut by 2 bases and J by 2 bases, with 9 bases left in between. The CDR3 has 14 amino acids. CDR1 is LGHNA and CDR2 is YSLEER in the germline V gene. In nucleotides, the CDR3 is TGCGCCAGCAGCCAAATTGTGGACAACACTGAAGCTTTCTTT. Translation: CASSQIVDNTEAFF.

V gene TRBV27 combines with J gene TRBJ2-7, with TRBD2 matching 13 bases. V shed 6 bases, J shed 4 bases, and the junction held 3 bases outside the gene matches. From germline, CDR1 is MNHEY and CDR2 SMNVEV (reference sequence). The CDR3 loop spans 14 amino acids. CDR3 amino acids: CASSRTSGGYEQYV. CDR3 nucleotide sequence: TGTGCCAGCAGCCGGACTAGCGGGGGTTACGAGCAGTACGTC.

The chain joins TRBV6-2 or TRBV6-3 to TRBJ1-5; D gene ambiguous. Trimming left V 6 bases short and J 4 bases short, with 7 bases between. CDR3 length: 12 residues. The germline V gene encodes CDR1 MNHEY and CDR2 SVGEGT. CDR3 DNA: TGTGCCAGCAGGACAACTAATCAGCCCCAGCATTTT. Translation gives CASRTTNQPQHF.

The V call is TRBV6-5, the J call TRBJ1-2; D not certain. The CDR3 consists of 13 residues. Germline V gives CDR1 MNHEY, CDR2 SVGAGI. Trimming took off 2 bases at V and 3 bases at J, with 7 bases between the two ends. The CDR3, as DNA: TGTGCCAGCAGTTACGTCTCAGACTATGGCTACACCTTC. Protein product: CASSYVSDYGYTF.

The chain has TRBV29-1 and TRBJ2-3; perhaps TRBD2 as D (6 bases). Per germline, CDR1 SQVTM and CDR2 ANQGSEA. Deletions cut 3 bases from V and 2 bases from J, with 9 bases between. The length of the CDR3 is 13 residues. This chain's CDR3 is CSVDREITDTQYF. The CDR3 nucleotides are TGCAGCGTTGACCGGGAGATCACAGATACGCAGTATTTT.

The chain has TRBV11-1 and TRBJ1-1; no firm D call. The CDR3 has 13 amino acids. V lost 3 bases to trimming and J lost 1 base, with 6 bases between them. CDR1 is SGHAT, CDR2 FQDESV, per germline (reference sequence). The CDR3 region is CASSFRANTEAFF. CDR3 in DNA: TGTGCCAGCAGCTTTCGGGCGAACACTGAAGCTTTCTTT.

The chain couples TRBV5-1 to TRBJ1-1; no definite D call. The CDR3 is 15 residues long. With 1 base removed from V and 2 bases from J, the gap between germline ends came to 12 bases. Germline V lookup: CDR1 SGHRS, CDR2 YFSETQ. The CDR3: CASSLQVSGNTEAFF. DNA of the CDR3: TGCGCCAGCAGCTTGCAGGTCAGCGGAAACACTGAAGCTTTCTTT. The variable domain in full, with the rest retrieved from reference TRBV5-1 and TRBJ1-1, is KAGVTQTPRYLIKTRGQQVTLSCSPISGHRSVSWYQQTPGQGLQFLFEYFSETQRNKGNFPGRFSGRQFSNSRSEMNVSTLELGDSALYLCASSLQVSGNTEAFFGQGTRLTVV.

The chain links TRBV5-5 to TRBJ1-4; 10 bases are shared with TRBD1. Germline V gives CDR1 SGHKS, CDR2 YYEKEE (reference sequence). The CDR3 length is 16 residues. J gave up 5 bases and V 4 bases, and 8 bases lay outside the gene matches. CDR3 sequence reads: CASSEEETGGNEKLFF. CDR3 in DNA: TGTGCCAGCAGCGAAGAAGAGACAGGGGGCAATGAAAAACTGTTTTTT.

CDR3 residues: CASSLGGTMLHTDTQYF. DNA for the CDR3: TGTGCCAGCAGCTTAGGGGGGACCATGTTACACACAGATACGCAGTATTTT. The V and J genes are TRBV11-2 and TRBJ2-3; perhaps D is TRBD1 or TRBD2 (5 bases each). V was shortened by 1 base and J by 2 bases, with 16 bases between the two germline ends. The CDR3 sequence is 17 residues long. The germline CDR1 and CDR2 sequences are SGHAT and FQNNGV.

This clonotype has only a few counts. V usage is TRBV14 and J usage is TRBJ2-3; a possible D gene is TRBD1 (6 bases). The CDR3 sequence is 14 residues long. Germline CDR1 SGHDN, CDR2 FVKESK. V was pared by 9 bases and J by 0 bases, with 13 bases between. The CDR3 coding sequence is TGTGCCAGTACCCCGGGACACAGCACAGATACGCAGTATTTT. Protein: CASTPGHSTDTQYF.

The rearrangement joins TRBV7-2 to TRBJ2-4; TRBD1 matches at 9 bases. Trimming cost V 4 bases and J 7 bases; bases outside gene matches: 5. The CDR3 has 14 residues. Germline V gives CDR1 SGHTA, CDR2 FQGNSA. The DNA for the CDR3 is TGTGCCAGCAGCTCTTACGGACAGGGGAACATTCAGTACTTC. This translates into CASSSYGQGNIQYF.